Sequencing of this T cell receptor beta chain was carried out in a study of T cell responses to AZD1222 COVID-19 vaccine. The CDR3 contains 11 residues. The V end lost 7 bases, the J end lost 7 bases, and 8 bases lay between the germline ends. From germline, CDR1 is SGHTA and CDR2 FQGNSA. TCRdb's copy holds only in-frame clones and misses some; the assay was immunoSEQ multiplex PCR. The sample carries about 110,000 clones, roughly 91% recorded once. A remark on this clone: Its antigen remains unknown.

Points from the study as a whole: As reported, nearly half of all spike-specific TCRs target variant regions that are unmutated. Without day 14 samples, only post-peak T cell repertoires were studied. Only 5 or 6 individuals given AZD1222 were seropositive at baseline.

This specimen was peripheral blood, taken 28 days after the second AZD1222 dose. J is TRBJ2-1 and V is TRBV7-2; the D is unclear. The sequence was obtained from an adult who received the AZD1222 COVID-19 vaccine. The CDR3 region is CASTAMNEQFF. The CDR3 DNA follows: TGTGCCAGCACCGCCATGAATGAGCAGTTCTTC.